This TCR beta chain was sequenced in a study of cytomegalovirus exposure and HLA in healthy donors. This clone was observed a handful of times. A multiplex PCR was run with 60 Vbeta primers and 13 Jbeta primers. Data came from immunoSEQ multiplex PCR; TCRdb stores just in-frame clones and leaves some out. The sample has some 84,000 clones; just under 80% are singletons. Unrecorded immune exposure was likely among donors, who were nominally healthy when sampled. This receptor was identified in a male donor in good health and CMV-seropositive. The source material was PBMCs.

The chain's CDR3 is CASSLDSTGSAFF. The DNA for the CDR3 is TGCGCCAGCAGCTTGGATTCCACAGGGAGTGCTTTCTTT. This sequence joins TRBV5-1 and TRBJ1-1; a possible D gene is TRBD1 (6 bases). The V and J ends lost 0 bases and 11 bases respectively, with 14 bases between them. CDR1 SGHRS and CDR2 YFSETQ come from the germline V gene. The CDR3 has 13 residues.